Listed below are T cell receptor beta chains from one sample, sequenced in a study of cytomegalovirus exposure and HLA in healthy donors. Sequencing used immunoSEQ multiplex PCR; TCRdb keeps in-frame clones, though not all of them. The data hold approximately 200,000 clones, with approximately 79% observed a single time. Sequencing was done on a sample of PBMCs. Receptors were obtained from a girl between 5 and 17 years old in good health and CMV-seropositive. The CDR3 runs from the conserved cysteine through the conserved F or W. The order of the fields is V gene, clone size, D gene, J gene, CDR3 protein, CDR3 DNA. A D gene is named only where the DNA matches it firmly. Size tells how often a clone was seen (once, few, many) or the class of an expanded clone, and some rows leave it out.

v_gene: TRBV11-2; abundance: .; d_gene: TRBD2; j_gene: TRBJ2-3; CDR3aa: CASRSLAGDGTQYF; CDR3nt: TGTGCCAGCAGGTCTCTAGCGGGGGATGGTACGCAGTATTTT
v_gene: TRBV5-6; abundance: .; d_gene: .; j_gene: TRBJ2-5; CDR3aa: CASSFERTGHQETQYF; CDR3nt: TGTGCCAGCAGCTTTGAGAGGACTGGCCACCAAGAGACCCAGTACTTC
v_gene: TRBV14; abundance: .; d_gene: .; j_gene: TRBJ2-7; CDR3aa: CASSQDVFPYEQYF; CDR3nt: TGTGCCAGCAGCCAAGACGTGTTTCCTTACGAGCAGTACTTC
v_gene: TRBV5-8; abundance: .; d_gene: TRBD1; j_gene: TRBJ2-5; CDR3aa: CASSGRTGRIETQYF; CDR3nt: TGTGCCAGCAGCGGAAGGACAGGGCGGATAGAGACCCAGTACTTC
v_gene: TRBV10-1; abundance: .; d_gene: .; j_gene: TRBJ1-1; CDR3aa: CASRGQYREAFF; CDR3nt: TGCGCCAGCAGGGGTCAGTACAGGGAAGCTTTCTTT
v_gene: TRBV19; abundance: .; d_gene: TRBD1; j_gene: TRBJ1-4; CDR3aa: CASSMYPGQNNEKLFF; CDR3nt: TGTGCCAGTAGTATGTATCCGGGACAGAATAATGAAAAACTGTTTTTT
v_gene: TRBV19; abundance: few; d_gene: .; j_gene: TRBJ1-5; CDR3aa: CASRSTGYSNQPQHF; CDR3nt: TGTGCCAGTAGAAGTACAGGTTATAGCAATCAGCCCCAGCATTTT
v_gene: TRBV19; abundance: once; d_gene: .; j_gene: TRBJ1-3; CDR3aa: CASSMGTTGTIYF; CDR3nt: TGTGCCAGTAGTATGGGGACTACGGGCACCATATATTTT
v_gene: TRBV4-3; abundance: .; d_gene: .; j_gene: TRBJ2-3; CDR3aa: CASSQGRGGFTDTQYF; CDR3nt: TGCGCCAGCAGCCAAGGGAGAGGCGGGTTCACAGATACGCAGTATTTT
v_gene: TRBV29-1; abundance: few; d_gene: TRBD1; j_gene: TRBJ2-1; CDR3aa: CSAGTVNNEQFF; CDR3nt: TGCAGTGCCGGGACAGTCAACAATGAGCAGTTCTTC
v_gene: TRBV11-2; abundance: once; d_gene: .; j_gene: TRBJ2-7; CDR3aa: CASRSSSGLPPEQYF; CDR3nt: TGTGCCAGCAGGTCCTCTTCGGGACTTCCCCCCGAGCAGTACTTC
v_gene: TRBV9; abundance: once; d_gene: TRBD2; j_gene: TRBJ2-7; CDR3aa: CASSASGGLWEQYF; CDR3nt: TGTGCCAGCAGCGCCAGCGGGGGGCTTTGGGAGCAGTACTTC
v_gene: TRBV6-5; abundance: .; d_gene: TRBD1; j_gene: TRBJ1-6; CDR3aa: CASRGQGTYNSPLHF; CDR3nt: TGTGCCAGCAGAGGACAGGGAACTTATAATTCACCCCTCCACTTT
v_gene: TRBV9; abundance: .; d_gene: .; j_gene: TRBJ1-2; CDR3aa: CASSVATGNSNYGYTF; CDR3nt: TGTGCCAGCAGCGTAGCTACGGGGAATTCGAACTATGGCTACACCTTC
v_gene: TRBV5-4; abundance: .; d_gene: .; j_gene: TRBJ1-2; CDR3aa: CASSMDGNYGYTF; CDR3nt: TGTGCCAGCAGCATGGACGGTAACTATGGCTACACCTTC
v_gene: TRBV19; abundance: .; d_gene: .; j_gene: TRBJ2-2; CDR3aa: CASLSIAVANTGELFF; CDR3nt: TGTGCCAGTTTAAGCATCGCGGTGGCGAACACCGGGGAGCTGTTTTTT
v_gene: TRBV25-1; abundance: .; d_gene: .; j_gene: TRBJ2-2; CDR3aa: CASSVTGTRTGELFF; CDR3nt: TGTGCCAGCAGTGTAACCGGGACAAGGACCGGGGAGCTGTTTTTT
v_gene: TRBV29-1; abundance: .; d_gene: TRBD2; j_gene: TRBJ2-1; CDR3aa: CSVISGGGYNEQFF; CDR3nt: TGCAGCGTCATTAGCGGGGGGGGTTACAATGAGCAGTTCTTC
v_gene: TRBV7-2; abundance: .; d_gene: .; j_gene: TRBJ1-6; CDR3aa: CASSSRQEVSPLHF; CDR3nt: TGTGCCAGCAGCTCCCGACAGGAGGTTTCACCCCTCCACTTT
v_gene: TRBV5-6; abundance: .; d_gene: TRBD1; j_gene: TRBJ1-1; CDR3aa: CASSLAGGWTEAFF; CDR3nt: TGTGCCAGCAGCTTGGCAGGGGGTTGGACTGAAGCTTTCTTT
v_gene: TRBV7-2; abundance: .; d_gene: .; j_gene: TRBJ2-7; CDR3aa: CASSSEGGYEQYF; CDR3nt: TGTGCCAGCAGCTCAGAAGGCGGCTACGAGCAGTACTTC
v_gene: TRBV11-2; abundance: few; d_gene: TRBD1; j_gene: TRBJ2-2; CDR3aa: CASRPTGSNTGELFF; CDR3nt: TGTGCCAGCAGGCCGACAGGGTCGAACACCGGGGAGCTGTTTTTT
v_gene: TRBV21-1; abundance: .; d_gene: .; j_gene: TRBJ2-6; CDR3aa: CASSNKGDSGANVLTF; CDR3nt: TGTGCCAGCAGCAACAAGGGGGACTCTGGGGCCAACGTCCTGACTTTC
v_gene: TRBV18; abundance: .; d_gene: TRBD2; j_gene: TRBJ2-3; CDR3aa: CASSQPGLAGGSTDTQYF; CDR3nt: TGTGCCAGCTCCCAACCGGGGCTGGCGGGGGGCAGCACAGATACGCAGTATTTT
v_gene: TRBV18; abundance: .; d_gene: TRBD1; j_gene: TRBJ2-3; CDR3aa: CASSPDRGSDTQYF; CDR3nt: TGTGCCAGCTCACCTGACAGGGGTTCAGATACGCAGTATTTT
v_gene: TRBV9; abundance: .; d_gene: TRBD1; j_gene: TRBJ2-2; CDR3aa: CASSVDRGNTGELFF; CDR3nt: TGTGCCAGCAGCGTAGACAGGGGGAACACCGGGGAGCTGTTTTTT
v_gene: TRBV10-2; abundance: .; d_gene: .; j_gene: TRBJ1-1; CDR3aa: CASSSGMNTEAFF; CDR3nt: TGCGCCAGCAGTTCGGGGATGAACACTGAAGCTTTCTTT
v_gene: TRBV5-1; abundance: .; d_gene: TRBD1; j_gene: TRBJ2-1; CDR3aa: CASSSTGQGSYNEQFF; CDR3nt: TGCGCCAGCAGCTCCACGGGACAGGGGTCCTACAATGAGCAGTTCTTC
v_gene: TRBV27; abundance: .; d_gene: TRBD2; j_gene: TRBJ2-1; CDR3aa: CASSLSYPAGGNNEQFF; CDR3nt: TGTGCCAGCAGTTTATCCTACCCGGCGGGGGGCAACAATGAGCAGTTCTTC
v_gene: TRBV19; abundance: .; d_gene: TRBD2; j_gene: TRBJ2-5; CDR3aa: CASRTSGETQYF; CDR3nt: TGTGCCAGCAGGACTAGCGGAGAGACCCAGTACTTC
v_gene: TRBV5-6; abundance: once; d_gene: .; j_gene: TRBJ1-5; CDR3aa: CASSLTRGGTNQPQHF; CDR3nt: TGTGCCAGCAGCTTGACTCGTGGAGGAACAAATCAGCCCCAGCATTTT
v_gene: TRBV10-3; abundance: .; d_gene: TRBD1; j_gene: TRBJ2-7; CDR3aa: CAITRDRESEQYF; CDR3nt: TGTGCCATCACCCGGGACAGGGAATCCGAGCAGTACTTC
v_gene: TRBV11-2; abundance: few; d_gene: .; j_gene: TRBJ2-4; CDR3aa: CASSSSDGHRAKNIQYF; CDR3nt: TGTGCCAGCAGCTCGTCGGACGGACATCGAGCCAAAAACATTCAGTACTTC
v_gene: TRBV10-3; abundance: few; d_gene: TRBD2; j_gene: TRBJ2-7; CDR3aa: CAISETSGGPYEQYF; CDR3nt: TGTGCCATCAGTGAGACTAGCGGGGGCCCCTACGAGCAGTACTTC
v_gene: TRBV5-1; abundance: .; d_gene: TRBD2; j_gene: TRBJ2-3; CDR3aa: CASSPGTSGGAADTQYF; CDR3nt: TGCGCCAGCAGCCCGGGGACTAGCGGGGGGGCAGCAGATACGCAGTATTTT
v_gene: TRBV6-1; abundance: .; d_gene: TRBD1; j_gene: TRBJ2-7; CDR3aa: CASSVPGQGAYEQYF; CDR3nt: TGTGCCAGCAGTGTCCCGGGACAGGGGGCCTACGAGCAGTACTTC
v_gene: TRBV6-1; abundance: .; d_gene: .; j_gene: TRBJ1-6; CDR3aa: CASSEEGTYNSPLHF; CDR3nt: TGTGCCAGCAGTGAAGAGGGGACCTATAATTCACCCCTCCACTTT
v_gene: TRBV5-8; abundance: .; d_gene: TRBD1; j_gene: TRBJ2-7; CDR3aa: CASSLGQGLYEQYF; CDR3nt: TGTGCCAGCAGCTTGGGACAGGGTCTCTACGAGCAGTACTTC
v_gene: TRBV7-9; abundance: .; d_gene: TRBD2; j_gene: TRBJ2-1; CDR3aa: CASSLVLAGGYNEQFF; CDR3nt: TGTGCCAGCAGCTTAGTCCTAGCGGGGGGCTACAATGAGCAGTTCTTC
v_gene: TRBV2; abundance: .; d_gene: .; j_gene: TRBJ1-1; CDR3aa: CASEGDRSGEAFF; CDR3nt: TGTGCCAGTGAGGGAGACAGGTCGGGTGAAGCTTTCTTT
v_gene: TRBV10-3; abundance: .; d_gene: TRBD1; j_gene: TRBJ2-7; CDR3aa: CAIMRQGSEQYF; CDR3nt: TGTGCCATCATGCGACAGGGTAGCGAGCAGTACTTC
v_gene: TRBV7-2; abundance: .; d_gene: .; j_gene: TRBJ1-5; CDR3aa: CASSLVAGRGSNQPQHF; CDR3nt: TGTGCCAGCAGCTTAGTTGCAGGACGGGGGAGCAATCAGCCCCAGCATTTT
v_gene: TRBV9; abundance: .; d_gene: TRBD1; j_gene: TRBJ1-6; CDR3aa: CASSVGSQGGNSPLHF; CDR3nt: TGTGCCAGCAGCGTAGGTTCACAGGGGGGGAATTCACCCCTCCACTTT
v_gene: TRBV6-6; abundance: .; d_gene: .; j_gene: TRBJ2-4; CDR3aa: CASSSLSAKNIQYF; CDR3nt: TGTGCCAGCAGTTCCCTCTCAGCCAAAAACATTCAGTACTTC
v_gene: TRBV7-2; abundance: once; d_gene: TRBD1; j_gene: TRBJ1-2; CDR3aa: CASSLTGAIYGYTF; CDR3nt: TGTGCCAGCAGCTTGACAGGGGCAATCTATGGCTACACCTTC
v_gene: TRBV10-3; abundance: .; d_gene: .; j_gene: TRBJ1-4; CDR3aa: CAISESGSGGFNEKLFF; CDR3nt: TGTGCCATCAGTGAGTCTGGAAGCGGGGGGTTTAATGAAAAACTGTTTTTT
v_gene: TRBV6-6; abundance: few; d_gene: TRBD1; j_gene: TRBJ2-7; CDR3aa: CASSRSGTESYEQYF; CDR3nt: TGTGCCAGCAGTCGCTCCGGGACAGAGTCCTACGAGCAGTACTTC
v_gene: TRBV6-5; abundance: .; d_gene: .; j_gene: TRBJ2-4; CDR3aa: CASTEGGAKNIQYF; CDR3nt: TGTGCCAGCACTGAGGGGGGGGCCAAAAACATTCAGTACTTC
v_gene: TRBV9; abundance: .; d_gene: TRBD2; j_gene: TRBJ2-7; CDR3aa: CASSVSKLAGDREQYF; CDR3nt: TGTGCCAGCAGCGTTTCCAAACTAGCGGGGGACCGCGAGCAGTACTTC
v_gene: TRBV9; abundance: .; d_gene: .; j_gene: TRBJ1-1; CDR3aa: CASSVYPEGSEAFF; CDR3nt: TGTGCCAGCAGCGTATATCCAGAGGGCTCTGAAGCTTTCTTT
v_gene: TRBV10-3; abundance: .; d_gene: TRBD2; j_gene: TRBJ2-7; CDR3aa: CAISEVLAGGEQYF; CDR3nt: TGTGCCATCAGTGAAGTCCTAGCGGGGGGCGAGCAGTACTTC
v_gene: TRBV27; abundance: .; d_gene: .; j_gene: TRBJ1-2; CDR3aa: CASSLLGGGLMYGYTF; CDR3nt: TGTGCCAGCAGTTTATTAGGGGGGGGGTTAATGTATGGCTACACCTTC
v_gene: TRBV5-1; abundance: .; d_gene: .; j_gene: TRBJ1-3; CDR3aa: CASSLGAQSESGNTIYF; CDR3nt: TGCGCCAGCAGCTTGGGGGCACAGTCAGAATCTGGAAACACCATATATTTT